The table lists the clone carrying this T cell receptor (beta chain) with many counts. As yet, its antigen is unknown. Time point noted: sample taken at primary tumor resection. The cohort: 70 to 75 early-stage, untreated non-small cell lung cancer patients. The input material, whole RNA from tumor, nontumor lung or frozen PBMC, was sequenced unsorted. The sample is drawn from a study of spatial heterogeneity in lung cancer. Study-wide results and caveats: Intratumoral expanded alpha and beta TCR counts were found to track tumor mutation counts. For tumor T cells, estimated coverage reached only around 7.1% (alpha) and 12% to 15% (beta).

Individually, TCR cDNA molecules were each labelled with a unique molecular identifier. TCRdb re-analysed the 5' RACE reads in MiXCR, keeping a single row per CDR3 protein. Here the sample spans over 7,500 distinct CDR3 sequences, 2.5% to 3.5% being singletons. The source was lung tumor tissue, collected at surgery. This receptor was identified in a male donor with early-stage non-small cell lung cancer.

CDR3 DNA sequence: TGTGCCAGCAGCCCACGTCGGGCGGGAACCTCCTACGAGCAGTACTTC. As protein: CASSPRRAGTSYEQYF. The chain uses TRBV5-6 and TRBJ2-7, with D perhaps matching TRBD2 (6 bases). Germline CDR1 reads SGHDT; CDR2 reads YYEEEE. V lost 4 bases and J 0 bases, leaving 17 bases between the germline ends. The CDR3 spans 16 residues.